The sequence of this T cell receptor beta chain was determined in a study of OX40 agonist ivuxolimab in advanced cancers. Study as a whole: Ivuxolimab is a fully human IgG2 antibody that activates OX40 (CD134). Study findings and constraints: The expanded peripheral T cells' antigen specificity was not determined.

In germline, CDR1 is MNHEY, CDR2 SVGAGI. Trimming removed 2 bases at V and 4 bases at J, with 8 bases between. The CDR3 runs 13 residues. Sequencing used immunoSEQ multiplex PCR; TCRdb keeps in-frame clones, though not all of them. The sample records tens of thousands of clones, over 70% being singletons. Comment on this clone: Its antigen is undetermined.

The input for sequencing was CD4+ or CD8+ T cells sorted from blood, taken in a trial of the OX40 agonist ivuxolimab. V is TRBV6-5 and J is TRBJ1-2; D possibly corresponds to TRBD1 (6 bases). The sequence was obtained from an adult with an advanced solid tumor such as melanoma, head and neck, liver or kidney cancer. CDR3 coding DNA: TGTGCCAGCAGTTACGGACAGCCCTATGGCTACACCTTC. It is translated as CASSYGQPYGYTF.